Below, one T cell receptor beta chain is given with its context. The target antigen is unknown. From germline, CDR1 is SGHTA and CDR2 FQGTGA. V shed 5 bases and J 4 bases; nucleotides not matched to a gene: 8. This CDR3 is 15 amino acids long. Here immunoSEQ multiplex PCR was the method, and the copy in TCRdb shows in-frame clones only, minus some. The sample yields tens of thousands of clones, roughly four fifths seen once. The data were obtained in a study of OX40 agonist ivuxolimab in advanced cancers. Study at large: Those enrolled were around 87% male, with a mean age of 60 years and ages from roughly 23 to 79.

Study conclusions and caveats: In general, CD8+ T cells held more expanded clones than CD4+ did, on average.

The material sequenced was CD4+ or CD8+ T cells sorted from blood, taken in a trial of the OX40 agonist ivuxolimab. J is TRBJ2-1 and V is TRBV7-3; 7 bases are shared with TRBD1. The source is an adult with an advanced solid tumor such as melanoma, head and neck, liver or kidney cancer. The CDR3 DNA is TGTGCCAGCAGCGAATCCGGGACAGTATACAATGAGCAGTTCTTC. Amino acid sequence: CASSESGTVYNEQFF.